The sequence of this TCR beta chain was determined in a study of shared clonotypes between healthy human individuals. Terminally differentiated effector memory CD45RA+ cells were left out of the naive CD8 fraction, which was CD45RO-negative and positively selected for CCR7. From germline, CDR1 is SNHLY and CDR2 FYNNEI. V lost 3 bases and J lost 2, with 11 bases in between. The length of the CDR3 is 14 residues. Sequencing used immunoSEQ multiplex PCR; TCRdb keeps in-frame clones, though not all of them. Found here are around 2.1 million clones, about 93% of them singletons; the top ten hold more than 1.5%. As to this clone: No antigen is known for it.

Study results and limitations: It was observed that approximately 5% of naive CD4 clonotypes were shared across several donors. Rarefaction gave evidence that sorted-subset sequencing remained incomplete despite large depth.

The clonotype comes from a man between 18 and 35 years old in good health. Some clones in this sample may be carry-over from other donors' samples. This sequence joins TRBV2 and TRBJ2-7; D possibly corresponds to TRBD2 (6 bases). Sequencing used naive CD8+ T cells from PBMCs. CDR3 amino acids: CASSDLGLTYEQYF. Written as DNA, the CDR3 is TGTGCCAGCAGTGATCTGGGACTCACCTACGAGCAGTACTTC.